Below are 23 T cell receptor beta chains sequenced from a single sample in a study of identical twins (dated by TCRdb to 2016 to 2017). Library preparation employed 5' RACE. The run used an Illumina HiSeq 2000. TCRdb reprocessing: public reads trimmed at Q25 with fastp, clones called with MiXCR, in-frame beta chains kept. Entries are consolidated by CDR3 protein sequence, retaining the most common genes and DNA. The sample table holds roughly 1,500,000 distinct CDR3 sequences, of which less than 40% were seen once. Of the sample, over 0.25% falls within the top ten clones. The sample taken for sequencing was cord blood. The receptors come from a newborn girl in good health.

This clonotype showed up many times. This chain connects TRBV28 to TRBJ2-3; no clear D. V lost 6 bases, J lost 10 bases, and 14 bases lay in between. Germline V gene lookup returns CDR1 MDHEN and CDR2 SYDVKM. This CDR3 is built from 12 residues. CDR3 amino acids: CASRLLDRPQYF. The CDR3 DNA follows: TGTGCCAGCAGGTTACTCGATCGGCCGCAGTATTTT.

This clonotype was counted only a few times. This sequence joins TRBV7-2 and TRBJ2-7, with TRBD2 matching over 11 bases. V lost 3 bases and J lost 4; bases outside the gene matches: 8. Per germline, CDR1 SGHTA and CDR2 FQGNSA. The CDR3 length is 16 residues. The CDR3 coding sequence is TGTGCCAGCAGCTTGCGCGGACTAGCGGGCCCTTACGAGCAGTACTTC. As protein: CASSLRGLAGPYEQYF.

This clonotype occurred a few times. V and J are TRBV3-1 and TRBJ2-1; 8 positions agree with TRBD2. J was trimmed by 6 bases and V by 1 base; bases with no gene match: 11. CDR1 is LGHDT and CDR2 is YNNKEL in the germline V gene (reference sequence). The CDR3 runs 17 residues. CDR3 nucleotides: TGTGCCAGCAGCCAAGGACTAGCGAAGTCGACGGGCAATGAGCAGTTCTTC. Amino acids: CASSQGLAKSTGNEQFF.

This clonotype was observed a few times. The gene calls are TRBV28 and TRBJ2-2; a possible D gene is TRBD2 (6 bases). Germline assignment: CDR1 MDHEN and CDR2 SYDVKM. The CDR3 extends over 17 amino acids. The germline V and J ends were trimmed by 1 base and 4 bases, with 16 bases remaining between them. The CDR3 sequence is CASSLFLPGGSTGELFF. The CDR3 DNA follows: TGTGCCAGCAGTTTATTTTTACCCGGGGGAAGCACCGGGGAGCTGTTTTTT.

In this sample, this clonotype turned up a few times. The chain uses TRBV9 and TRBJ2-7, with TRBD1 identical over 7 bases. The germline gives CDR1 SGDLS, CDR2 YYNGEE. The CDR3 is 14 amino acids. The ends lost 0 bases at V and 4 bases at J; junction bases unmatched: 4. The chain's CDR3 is CASSVGNRGYEQYF. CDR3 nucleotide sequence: TGTGCCAGCAGCGTAGGAAACAGGGGATACGAGCAGTACTTC. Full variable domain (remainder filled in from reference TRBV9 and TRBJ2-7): DSGVTQTPKHLITATGQRVTLRCSPRSGDLSVYWYQQSLDQGLQFLIQYYNGEERAKGNILERFSAQQFPDLHSELNLSSLELGDSALYFCASSVGNRGYEQYFGPGTRLTVT.

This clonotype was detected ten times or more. The chain's CDR3 is CASSLGGVDGYTF. The CDR3, as DNA: TGTGCCAGCAGTTTAGGAGGGGTCGATGGCTACACCTTC. The chain links TRBV27 to TRBJ1-2; the D gene is possibly TRBD1 (5 bases). The CDR3 is 13 residues long. Germline V gene data show CDR1 as MNHEY and CDR2 as SMNVEV (reference sequence). Trimming cost V 2 bases and J 6 bases, with 10 bases left between them.

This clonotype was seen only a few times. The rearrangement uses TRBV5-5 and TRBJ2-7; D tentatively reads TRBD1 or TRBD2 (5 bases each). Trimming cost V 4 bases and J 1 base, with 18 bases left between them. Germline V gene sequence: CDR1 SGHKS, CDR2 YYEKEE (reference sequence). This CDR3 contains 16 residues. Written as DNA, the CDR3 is TGTGCCAGCAGCGCCATACCTCGGGGACGGTCCTACGAGCAGTACTTC. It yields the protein CASSAIPRGRSYEQYF.

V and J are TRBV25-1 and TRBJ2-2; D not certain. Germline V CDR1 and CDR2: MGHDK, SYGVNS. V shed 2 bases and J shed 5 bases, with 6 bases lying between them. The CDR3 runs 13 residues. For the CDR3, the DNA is TGTGCCAGCAGTGAAGGGTGGACCGGGGAGCTGTTTTTT. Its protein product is CASSEGWTGELFF.

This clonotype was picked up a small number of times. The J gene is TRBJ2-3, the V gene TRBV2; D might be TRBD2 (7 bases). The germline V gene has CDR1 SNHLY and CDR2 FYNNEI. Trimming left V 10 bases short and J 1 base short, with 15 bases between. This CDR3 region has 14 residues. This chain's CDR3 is CATAGALGTDTQYF. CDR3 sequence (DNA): TGTGCCACCGCGGGGGCCCTAGGCACAGATACGCAGTATTTT.

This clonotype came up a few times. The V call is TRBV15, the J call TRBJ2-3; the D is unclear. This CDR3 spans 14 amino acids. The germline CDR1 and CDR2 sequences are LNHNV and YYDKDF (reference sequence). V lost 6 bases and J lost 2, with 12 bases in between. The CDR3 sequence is CATREGPHTDTQYF. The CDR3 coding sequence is TGTGCCACCAGGGAAGGACCCCACACAGATACGCAGTATTTT.

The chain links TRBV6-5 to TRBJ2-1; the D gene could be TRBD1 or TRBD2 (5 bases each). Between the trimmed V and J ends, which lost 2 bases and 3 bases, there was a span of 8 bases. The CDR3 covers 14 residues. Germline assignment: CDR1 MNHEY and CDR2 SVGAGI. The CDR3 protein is CASSYRDHYNEQFF. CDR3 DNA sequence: TGTGCCAGCAGTTACCGGGACCACTACAATGAGCAGTTCTTC.

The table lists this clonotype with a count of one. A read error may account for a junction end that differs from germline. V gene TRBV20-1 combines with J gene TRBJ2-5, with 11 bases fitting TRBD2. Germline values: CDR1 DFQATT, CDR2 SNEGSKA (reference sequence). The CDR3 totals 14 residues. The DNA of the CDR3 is TGCGGTGCTCCACTGGGACTAGCGGTGGAGACCCAGTACTTC. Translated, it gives CGAPLGLAVETQYF.

As DNA, the CDR3 is TGTGCCAGCAGCCGCAGGTTGTACGAAAAACTGTTTTTT. Protein sequence: CASSRRLYEKLFF. The genes are TRBV6-1 and TRBJ1-4; no definite D call. Germline V gene data show CDR1 as MNHNS and CDR2 as SASEGT. CDR3 length: 13 residues. Trimming stripped 6 bases from V and 8 bases from J, with 13 bases between.

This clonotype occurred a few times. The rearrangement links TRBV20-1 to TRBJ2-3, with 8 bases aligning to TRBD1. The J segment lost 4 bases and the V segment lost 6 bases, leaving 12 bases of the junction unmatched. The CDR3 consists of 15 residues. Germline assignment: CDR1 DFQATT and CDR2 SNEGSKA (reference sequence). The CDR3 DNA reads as TGCAGTGCCCCCACCGGACAGGGAGTAGCAGATACGCAGTATTTT. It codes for CSAPTGQGVADTQYF.

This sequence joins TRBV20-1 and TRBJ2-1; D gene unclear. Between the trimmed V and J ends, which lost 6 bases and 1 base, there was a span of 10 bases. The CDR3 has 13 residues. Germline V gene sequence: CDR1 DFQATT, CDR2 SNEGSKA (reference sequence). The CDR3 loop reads CSADRASYNEQFF. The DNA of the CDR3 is TGCAGTGCGGACCGGGCTTCCTACAATGAGCAGTTCTTC.

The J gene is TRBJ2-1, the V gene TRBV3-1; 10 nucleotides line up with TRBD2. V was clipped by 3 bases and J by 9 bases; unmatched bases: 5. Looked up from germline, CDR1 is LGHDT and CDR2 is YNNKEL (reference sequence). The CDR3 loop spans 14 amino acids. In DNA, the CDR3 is TGTGCCAGCAGCCACGGGACTAGCGACTCTGAGCAGTTCTTC. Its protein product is CASSHGTSDSEQFF.

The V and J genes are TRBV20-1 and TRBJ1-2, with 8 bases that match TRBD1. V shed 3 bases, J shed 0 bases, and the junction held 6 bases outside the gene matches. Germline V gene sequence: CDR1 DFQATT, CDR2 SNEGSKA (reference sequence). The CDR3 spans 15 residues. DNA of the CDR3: TGCAGTGCTAGGGACAGGGTTTTCTCTAACTATGGCTACACCTTC. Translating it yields CSARDRVFSNYGYTF.

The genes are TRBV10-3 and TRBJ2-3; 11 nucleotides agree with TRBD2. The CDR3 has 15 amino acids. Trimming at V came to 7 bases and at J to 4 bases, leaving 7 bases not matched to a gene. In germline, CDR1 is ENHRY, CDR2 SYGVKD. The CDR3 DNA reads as TGTGCCATCACCCGTAGCGGGAGGGGTTCAGATACGCAGTATTTT. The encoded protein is CAITRSGRGSDTQYF.

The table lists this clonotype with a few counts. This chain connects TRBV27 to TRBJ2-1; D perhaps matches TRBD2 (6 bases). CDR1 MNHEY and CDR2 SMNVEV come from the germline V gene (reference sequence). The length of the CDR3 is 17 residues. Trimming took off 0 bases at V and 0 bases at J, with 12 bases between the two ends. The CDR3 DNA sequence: TGTGCCAGCAGTTTATCGGGGGGTCACCGCTCCTACAATGAGCAGTTCTTC. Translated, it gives CASSLSGGHRSYNEQFF.

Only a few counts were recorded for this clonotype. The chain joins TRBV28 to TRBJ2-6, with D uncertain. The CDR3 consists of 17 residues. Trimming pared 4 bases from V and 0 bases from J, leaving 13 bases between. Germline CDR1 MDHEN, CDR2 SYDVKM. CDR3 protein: CASSSTQATSGANVLTF. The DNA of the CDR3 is TGTGCCAGCAGTTCGACCCAAGCGACCTCTGGGGCCAACGTCCTGACTTTC.

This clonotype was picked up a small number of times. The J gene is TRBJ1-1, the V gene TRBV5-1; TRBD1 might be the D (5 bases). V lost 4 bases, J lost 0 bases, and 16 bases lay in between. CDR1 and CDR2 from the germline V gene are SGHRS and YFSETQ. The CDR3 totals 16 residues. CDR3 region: CASSPSQAGMNTEAFF. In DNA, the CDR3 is TGCGCCAGCAGCCCCTCACAGGCGGGGATGAACACTGAAGCTTTCTTT.

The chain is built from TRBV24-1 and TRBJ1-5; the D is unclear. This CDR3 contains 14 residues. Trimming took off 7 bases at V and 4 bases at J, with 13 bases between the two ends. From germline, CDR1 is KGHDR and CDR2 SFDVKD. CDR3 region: CATSSGRLNQPQHF. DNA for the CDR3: TGTGCCACCAGCAGCGGACGGTTGAATCAGCCCCAGCATTTT.

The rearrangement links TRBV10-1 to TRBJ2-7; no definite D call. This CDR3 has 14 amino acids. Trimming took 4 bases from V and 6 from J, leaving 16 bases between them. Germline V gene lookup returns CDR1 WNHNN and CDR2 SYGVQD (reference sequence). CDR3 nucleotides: TGCGCCAGCAGTGGGAGTCTGACCTTACCCGAGCAGTACTTC. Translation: CASSGSLTLPEQYF.